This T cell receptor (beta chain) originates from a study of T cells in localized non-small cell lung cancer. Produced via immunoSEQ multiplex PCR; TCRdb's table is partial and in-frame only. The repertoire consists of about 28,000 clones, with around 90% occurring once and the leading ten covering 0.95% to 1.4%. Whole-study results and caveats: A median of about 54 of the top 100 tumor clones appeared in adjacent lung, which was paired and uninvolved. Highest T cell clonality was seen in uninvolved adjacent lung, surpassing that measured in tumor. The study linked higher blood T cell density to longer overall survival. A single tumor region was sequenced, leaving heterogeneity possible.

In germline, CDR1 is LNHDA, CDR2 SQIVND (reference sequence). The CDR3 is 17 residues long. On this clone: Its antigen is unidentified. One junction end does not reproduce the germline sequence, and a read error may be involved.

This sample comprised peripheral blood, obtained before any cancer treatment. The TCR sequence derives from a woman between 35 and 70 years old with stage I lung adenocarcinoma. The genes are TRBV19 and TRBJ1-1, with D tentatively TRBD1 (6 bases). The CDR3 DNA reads TGTGCCAGCAGTAAGGGGGGAGGTCCGATATTGAACACTGAAGCTTTCTTT. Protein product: CASSKGGGPILNTEAFF.